A single sample gave rise to the 23 T cell receptor beta chains below, sequenced in a study of cytomegalovirus exposure and HLA in healthy donors. This PCR relied on a set of 60 Vbeta primers and 13 Jbeta primers. Here immunoSEQ multiplex PCR was the method, and the copy in TCRdb shows in-frame clones only, minus some. The listing contains 110,000 to 150,000 clones. Sequencing was done on a sample of PBMCs. These receptors were taken from a man in his forties in good health and CMV-seronegative.

The rearrangement uses TRBV7-7 and TRBJ2-3, with 10 bases fitting TRBD1. CDR3 length: 16 residues. The germline gives CDR1 SSHAT, CDR2 FNYEAQ (reference sequence). The V and J ends lost 5 bases and 1 base, in that order; junction bases with no gene match: 6. The CDR3 sequence is CASSPLTGGGTDTQYF. In DNA form, the CDR3 reads TGTGCCAGCAGCCCCTTGACAGGGGGCGGCACAGATACGCAGTATTTT.

V gene TRBV4-1 combines with J gene TRBJ2-1; the D gene is possibly TRBD2 (6 bases). CDR3 length: 16 amino acids. CDR1 is MGHRA and CDR2 is YSYEKL in the germline V gene. Trimming took 0 bases from V and 6 from J, leaving 15 bases between them. CDR3 in DNA: TGCGCCAGCAGCCAAGATTCGGGGACTGGAGCCAATGAGCAGTTCTTC. This translates into CASSQDSGTGANEQFF.

This chain joins TRBV10-1 and TRBJ1-2; no reliable D call. CDR1 is WNHNN and CDR2 is SYGVQD in the germline V gene (reference sequence). There are 15 residues in the CDR3. Trimming removed 0 bases from V and 2 bases from J, with 10 bases in between. CDR3 sequence reads: CASSESKERNYGYTF. The CDR3 DNA is TGCGCCAGCAGTGAGTCGAAGGAGAGGAACTATGGCTACACCTTC.

J is TRBJ2-3 and V is TRBV5-1; D is perhaps TRBD1 (6 bases). Trimming stripped 3 bases from V and 1 base from J, with 15 bases between. From germline, CDR1 is SGHRS and CDR2 YFSETQ. The CDR3 totals 16 residues. CDR3: CASSSGVSVGTDTQYF. CDR3 in DNA: TGCGCCAGCAGCTCAGGGGTCTCGGTGGGCACAGATACGCAGTATTTT.

The chain employs TRBV6-5 and TRBJ1-4; perhaps TRBD1 as D (5 bases). Per germline, CDR1 MNHEY and CDR2 SVGAGI. Trimming stripped 4 bases from V and 7 bases from J, with 10 bases between. CDR3 length: 13 amino acids. The CDR3 loop reads CASSFGGGEKLFF. The CDR3 nucleotides read TGTGCCAGCAGTTTCGGGGGTGGTGAAAAACTGTTTTTT.

V gene TRBV6-6 combines with J gene TRBJ2-5, with D uncertain. Between the trimmed V and J ends, which lost 4 bases and 1 base, there was a span of 10 bases. The CDR3 loop spans 14 amino acids. Germline CDR1 is MNHNY and CDR2 is SVGAGI (reference sequence). The CDR3 coding sequence is TGTGCCAGCAGTTCCGAGTTAGCCCAAGAGACCCAGTACTTC. Residues: CASSSELAQETQYF.

This chain connects TRBV10-3 to TRBJ2-1, with TRBD2 matching 10 bases. The germline CDR1 and CDR2 sequences are ENHRY and SYGVKD. Unmatched junction bases numbered 9, after V lost 3 bases and J lost 7 bases. CDR3 length: 16 amino acids. CDR3 nucleotide sequence: TGTGCCATCAGTGATTACGAGCGGGGGGGCAAAAATGAGCAGTTCTTC. Its translation: CAISDYERGGKNEQFF.

The V call is TRBV7-3, the J call TRBJ2-1, with D unresolved. V lost 2 bases to trimming and J lost 7 bases, with 6 bases between them. The CDR3 length is 12 residues. The germline V gene encodes CDR1 SGHTA and CDR2 FQGTGA. The CDR3 DNA is TGTGCCAGCAGCTTATCCGGGAATGAGCAGTTCTTC. This codes for CASSLSGNEQFF.

The J gene is TRBJ2-2, the V gene TRBV4-1, with D possibly being TRBD1 (7 bases). The CDR3 runs 17 residues. CDR1 MGHRA and CDR2 YSYEKL come from the germline V gene. V was trimmed by 1 base and J by 1 base, leaving 13 bases between them. This CDR3 reads CASSQGGGGVNTGELFF. The CDR3 DNA reads as TGCGCCAGCAGCCAAGGAGGGGGCGGGGTGAACACCGGGGAGCTGTTTTTT.

This sequence joins TRBV27 and TRBJ1-1; TRBD1 agrees at 8 bases. This CDR3 is 16 amino acids long. J lost 5 bases, V lost 1 base, and 9 bases had no gene match. Germline V gives CDR1 MNHEY, CDR2 SMNVEV (reference sequence). The CDR3 DNA follows: TGTGCCAGCAGTTTATTGGCAGGGGGCGCTCAGACTGAAGCTTTCTTT. It translates to CASSLLAGGAQTEAFF.

V is TRBV9 and J is TRBJ2-2; D might be TRBD2 (6 bases). This CDR3 comprises 13 residues. Trimming took 4 bases from V and 6 from J, leaving 10 bases between them. The V gene's germline CDR1 is SGDLS and CDR2 YYNGEE. CDR3 sequence reads: CASSSRLAGELFF. For the CDR3, the DNA is TGTGCCAGCAGCTCCCGACTAGCCGGGGAGCTGTTTTTT.

CDR3 bases: TGCGCCAGCAGCCGACCCTTCACGGACACAGAGACCCAGTACTTC. It is translated as CASSRPFTDTETQYF. The rearrangement links TRBV4-1 to TRBJ2-5, with a tentative D call TRBD1 (5 bases). The CDR3 totals 15 residues. Trimming shortened V by 4 bases and J by 4 bases, and 16 bases separated the two germline ends. Germline V gene data show CDR1 as MGHRA and CDR2 as YSYEKL.

The V call is TRBV29-1, the J call TRBJ1-1; TRBD1 aligns across 7 bases. In germline, CDR1 is SQVTM, CDR2 ANQGSEA. The length of the CDR3 is 15 residues. Unmatched junction bases numbered 13, after V lost 5 bases and J lost 4 bases. The CDR3, as DNA: TGCAGCGTTATCCGTAATCCAGGGGGAGGCACTGAAGCTTTCTTT. Its protein product is CSVIRNPGGGTEAFF.

This chain links TRBV12-5 with TRBJ1-5, with 8 bases aligning to TRBD1. Per the germline V gene, CDR1 is LGHNT and CDR2 is FRNRAP. J gave up 1 base and V 5 bases, and 4 bases lay outside the gene matches. The CDR3 extends over 15 amino acids. The CDR3 reads CASGDRGPSNQPQHF. As DNA, the CDR3 is TGTGCTAGTGGTGACAGGGGTCCGAGCAATCAGCCCCAGCATTTT.

The V gene is TRBV15, the J gene TRBJ1-1; no reliable D call. CDR1 is LNHNV and CDR2 is YYDKDF in the germline V gene (reference sequence). The CDR3 runs 13 residues. Trimming cost V 2 bases and J 7 bases, with 11 bases left between them. As DNA, the CDR3 is TGTGCCACCAGCAGACAGGTTAAATTTGAAGCTTTCTTT. It is translated as CATSRQVKFEAFF.

CDR3 nucleotide sequence: TGTGCCAGCAGCTTACAGGGGAGCAATCAGCCCCAGCATTTT. Amino acid sequence: CASSLQGSNQPQHF. V usage is TRBV7-2 and J usage is TRBJ1-5, with a tentative D call TRBD1 (6 bases). Germline CDR1 and CDR2: SGHTA and FQGNSA. V dropped 2 bases and J dropped 1 base, with 6 bases sitting between them. The CDR3 runs to 14 residues.

This sequence joins TRBV5-6 and TRBJ2-7, with 7 bases identical to TRBD1. Germline V CDR1 and CDR2: SGHDT, YYEEEE. CDR3 size: 16 residues. V lost 3 bases, J lost 6 bases, and 15 bases stayed unmatched. In DNA form, the CDR3 reads TGTGCCAGCAGCTACCCCAAACAGGGGCCTTTTGCCGAGCAGTACTTC. Its protein is CASSYPKQGPFAEQYF.

The CDR3 loop reads CASSLKADTQYF. DNA of the CDR3: TGTGCCAGCAGTTTAAAAGCGGATACGCAGTATTTT. The gene calls are TRBV7-2 and TRBJ2-3; D gene ambiguous. The germline CDR1 and CDR2 sequences are SGHTA and FQGNSA. Between the trimmed V and J ends, which lost 6 bases and 6 bases, there was a span of 10 bases. The CDR3 length is 12 residues.

The chain employs TRBV5-1 and TRBJ2-1; 11 bases align to TRBD2. Germline-derived CDR1 and CDR2 are SGHRS and YFSETQ. The V gene end was trimmed by 2 bases and the J gene end by 5 bases; junction bases not matched to a gene: 3. The CDR3 runs 15 residues. The CDR3 here is CASSLLAGEDNEQFF. The CDR3 DNA follows: TGCGCCAGCAGCTTACTAGCGGGGGAGGACAATGAGCAGTTCTTC.

V and J are TRBV6-9 and TRBJ1-1; perhaps TRBD1 as D (6 bases). The germline gives CDR1 MNHGY, CDR2 SVAAGI. Trimming cost V 5 bases and J 5 bases, with 6 bases left between them. This CDR3 region has 11 residues. The CDR3 coding sequence is TGTGCCAGCAGTCAGGGGACTGAAGCTTTCTTT. It yields the protein CASSQGTEAFF.

The rearrangement links TRBV20-1 to TRBJ2-7; a weak D match, TRBD2 (5 bases). Trimming pared 7 bases from V and 5 bases from J, leaving 12 bases between. The CDR3 runs to 11 residues. Germline loops: CDR1 DFQATT, CDR2 SNEGSKA (reference sequence). In DNA form, the CDR3 reads TGCAGTGTTGAGACGAGGGACGAGCAGTACTTC. Its translation is CSVETRDEQYF.

The chain employs TRBV10-3 and TRBJ1-4, with TRBD1 identical over 9 bases. V lost 6 bases, J lost 7 bases, and 6 bases stayed unmatched. The CDR3 is 14 amino acids. Germline loops: CDR1 ENHRY, CDR2 SYGVKD. CDR3 in DNA: TGTGCCATCAGGGAACAGGGGGCGCTTGAAAAACTGTTTTTT. Translating gives CAIREQGALEKLFF.

The rearrangement joins TRBV7-2 to TRBJ1-2; TRBD1 is a possible D gene (5 bases). CDR1 and CDR2 (germline): SGHTA, FQGNSA. Trimming shortened V by 5 bases and J by 8 bases, and 15 bases separated the two germline ends. The CDR3 covers 13 residues. The CDR3: CASSPQGFGGYTF. The DNA for the CDR3 is TGTGCCAGCAGCCCTCAGGGTTTTGGAGGCTACACCTTC.